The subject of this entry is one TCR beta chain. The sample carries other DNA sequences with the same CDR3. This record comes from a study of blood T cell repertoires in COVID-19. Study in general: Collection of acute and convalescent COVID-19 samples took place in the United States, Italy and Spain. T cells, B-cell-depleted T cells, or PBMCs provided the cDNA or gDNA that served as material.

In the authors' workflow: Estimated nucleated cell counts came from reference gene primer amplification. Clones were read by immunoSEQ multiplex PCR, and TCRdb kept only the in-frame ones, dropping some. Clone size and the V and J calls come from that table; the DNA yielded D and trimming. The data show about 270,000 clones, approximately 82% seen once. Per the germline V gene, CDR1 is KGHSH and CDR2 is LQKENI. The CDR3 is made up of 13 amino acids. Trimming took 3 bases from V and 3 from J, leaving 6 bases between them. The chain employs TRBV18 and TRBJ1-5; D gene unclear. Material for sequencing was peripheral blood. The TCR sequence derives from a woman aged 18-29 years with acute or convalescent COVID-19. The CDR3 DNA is TGTGCCAGCTCACCGGCCACCAATCAGCCCCAGCATTTT. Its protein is CASSPATNQPQHF. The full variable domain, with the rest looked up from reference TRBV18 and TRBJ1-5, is NAGVMQNPRHLVRRRGQEARLRCSPMKGHSHVYWYRQLPEEGLKFMVYLQKENIIDESGMPKERFSAEFPKEGPSILRIQQVVRGDSAAYFCASSPATNQPQHFGDGTRLSIL.